Given below is one TCR beta chain in context. The protocol was immunoSEQ multiplex PCR, while the TCRdb copy is restricted to in-frame clones and leaves out a portion. The sample consists of some 20,000 clones, about 88% of them appearing once. The CDR3 is 17 amino acids. The V gene end was trimmed by 5 bases and the J gene end by 7 bases; junction bases not matched to a gene: 12. CDR1 is SGHNT and CDR2 is YENEEA in the germline V gene. This entry is derived from a study of blood T cell repertoires in COVID-19. This clonotype was obtained from a man between 35 and 55 years old with active COVID-19. The gene calls are TRBV11-3 and TRBJ2-1, with 12 bases lining up with TRBD2. Source material: peripheral blood. CDR3 protein: CASSRQQLAGGANEQFF. The CDR3 DNA reads as TGTGCCAGCAGCCGCCAACAACTAGCGGGAGGAGCTAATGAGCAGTTCTTC.